This is a list of T cell receptor beta chains from one sample in a study of T cell repertoires in cytomegalovirus infection. TCRdb re-derived calls from the reads in MiXCR, one entry per CDR3 protein. The table records 250,000 or so distinct CDR3 sequences, approximately 9% of them present only once. Sample: PBMCs. These receptors were collected from a human donor in good health (CMV status not recorded). Some clones in this sample may be carry-over from other donors' samples. The CDR3 runs from the conserved cysteine through the conserved F or W. Each record gives: V gene, J gene, clone size, D gene, CDR3 DNA, CDR3 protein. The D gene is left open where the match is weak. Only part of the rows carry a size: once, few, many, or a class if the clone is expanded.

v_call: TRBV20-1; j_call: TRBJ1-5; clone_size: .; d_call: .; cdr3_nt: TGCAGTGGCATACGCACAGGGTCAAATCAGCCCCAGCATTTT; cdr3_aa: CSGIRTGSNQPQHF
v_call: TRBV12-3/TRBV12-4; j_call: TRBJ2-7; clone_size: .; d_call: TRBD2; cdr3_nt: TGTGCCAGCAGTGTGCACGGGACTAGCGGGAGCTCCTACGAGCAGTACTTC; cdr3_aa: CASSVHGTSGSSYEQYF
v_call: TRBV30; j_call: TRBJ1-2; clone_size: .; d_call: .; cdr3_nt: TGTGCCTGGACCCGTGAGACCCCCCGCTACACCTTC; cdr3_aa: CAWTRETPRYTF
v_call: TRBV6-1; j_call: TRBJ1-1; clone_size: many; d_call: .; cdr3_nt: TGTGCCAGCAGCAGACACGAGAACACTGAAGCTTTCTTT; cdr3_aa: CASSRHENTEAFF
v_call: TRBV11-2; j_call: TRBJ1-2; clone_size: .; d_call: .; cdr3_nt: TGTGCCAGCAGCTTATGGGACGTCAACTATGGCTACACCTTC; cdr3_aa: CASSLWDVNYGYTF
v_call: TRBV10-3; j_call: TRBJ1-1; clone_size: .; d_call: .; cdr3_nt: TGTGCCATCAGTGGGACAGCGAACACTGAAGCTTTCTTT; cdr3_aa: CAISGTANTEAFF
v_call: TRBV7-9; j_call: TRBJ1-5; clone_size: many; d_call: .; cdr3_nt: TGTGCCAGCAGCCACGGGGCCACCGGAGGAATCCAGCATTTT; cdr3_aa: CASSHGATGGIQHF
v_call: TRBV7-2; j_call: TRBJ1-2; clone_size: many; d_call: .; cdr3_nt: TGTGCCAGCAGCTTAGACCGGCCCACCTATGGCTACACCTTC; cdr3_aa: CASSLDRPTYGYTF
v_call: TRBV20-1; j_call: TRBJ2-7; clone_size: .; d_call: .; cdr3_nt: TGCAGTGCTAGGGCGGAGGACGTGCCCTACGAGCAGTACTTC; cdr3_aa: CSARAEDVPYEQYF
v_call: TRBV28; j_call: TRBJ2-7; clone_size: .; d_call: .; cdr3_nt: TGTGCCAGCAGTTTATGGGTACAGGGTAGGTACGAGCAGTACTTC; cdr3_aa: CASSLWVQGRYEQYF
v_call: TRBV6-2/TRBV6-3; j_call: TRBJ2-7; clone_size: .; d_call: .; cdr3_nt: TGTGCCAGCAGTCGGGTTAGGGAGCAGTACTTC; cdr3_aa: CASSRVREQYF
v_call: TRBV6-2/TRBV6-3; j_call: TRBJ1-5; clone_size: many; d_call: TRBD1; cdr3_nt: TGTGCCACTAAACGGGACAGCCATCAGCCCCAGCATTTT; cdr3_aa: CATKRDSHQPQHF
v_call: TRBV7-2; j_call: TRBJ1-1; clone_size: many; d_call: .; cdr3_nt: TGTGCCAGCAGCTTAGTGAGGACAGCGAACACTGAAGCTTTCTTT; cdr3_aa: CASSLVRTANTEAFF
v_call: TRBV7-8; j_call: TRBJ1-1; clone_size: many; d_call: TRBD1; cdr3_nt: TGTGCCAGCAGCCTGGACAGGGGCTGGGGTGAAGCTTTCTTT; cdr3_aa: CASSLDRGWGEAFF
v_call: TRBV7-6; j_call: TRBJ2-7; clone_size: many; d_call: TRBD2; cdr3_nt: TGTGCCAGCAGCATAGCGGGAGAGGGCTCCTACGAGCAGTACTTC; cdr3_aa: CASSIAGEGSYEQYF
v_call: TRBV30; j_call: TRBJ2-7; clone_size: few; d_call: .; cdr3_nt: TGTGCCTGGAGTCGGGACGATGAGGACGAGCAGTACTTC; cdr3_aa: CAWSRDDEDEQYF
v_call: TRBV5-1; j_call: TRBJ2-4; clone_size: many; d_call: TRBD2; cdr3_nt: TGCGCCAGCAGCTTTGGCGGCGGGAGGGCCGAGGACATTCAGTACTTC; cdr3_aa: CASSFGGGRAEDIQYF
v_call: TRBV20-1; j_call: TRBJ2-7; clone_size: .; d_call: .; cdr3_nt: TGCAGTGCTACCGTCCCATCCGGCGGGGTTAATACGGACGAGCAGTACTTC; cdr3_aa: CSATVPSGGVNTDEQYF
v_call: TRBV7-2; j_call: TRBJ1-4; clone_size: many; d_call: .; cdr3_nt: TGTGCCAGCAGCTTACCAGGGGTAGGAAAACTGTTTTTT; cdr3_aa: CASSLPGVGKLFF
v_call: TRBV11-2; j_call: TRBJ1-1; clone_size: few; d_call: TRBD1; cdr3_nt: TGTGCCAGCAGGCCGGACAGGGGTTTCGCCACTGAAGCTTTCTTT; cdr3_aa: CASRPDRGFATEAFF
v_call: TRBV6-6; j_call: TRBJ2-4; clone_size: few; d_call: .; cdr3_nt: TGTGCCAGCAGTTACTCTAGAGGCGAGACAGCGGGAAACATTCAGTACTTC; cdr3_aa: CASSYSRGETAGNIQYF
v_call: TRBV15; j_call: TRBJ1-4; clone_size: .; d_call: .; cdr3_nt: TGTGCCACCAGCAGAGATCAAAGGAGGGATGAAAAACTGTTTTTT; cdr3_aa: CATSRDQRRDEKLFF
v_call: TRBV11-2; j_call: TRBJ1-5; clone_size: many; d_call: TRBD1; cdr3_nt: TGTGCCAGCAGCCGTGGGAGGGACAGATATAGCAATCAGCCCCAGCATTTT; cdr3_aa: CASSRGRDRYSNQPQHF
v_call: TRBV20-1; j_call: TRBJ1-2; clone_size: many; d_call: TRBD1; cdr3_nt: TGCAGTGCTAGAGATTGGGCAGGGGGCCTTGGTGGCTACACCTTC; cdr3_aa: CSARDWAGGLGGYTF
v_call: TRBV29-1; j_call: TRBJ1-1; clone_size: few; d_call: .; cdr3_nt: TGCAGCGTCTACGAGGATGGAGCTTTCTTT; cdr3_aa: CSVYEDGAFF
v_call: TRBV12-3/TRBV12-4; j_call: TRBJ1-2; clone_size: few; d_call: .; cdr3_nt: TGTGCCAGCAGTTTAGTTCTGGGTGGACGGCCAACTTCTAACTATGGCTACACCTTC; cdr3_aa: CASSLVLGGRPTSNYGYTF
v_call: TRBV12-3/TRBV12-4; j_call: TRBJ2-4; clone_size: many; d_call: TRBD1; cdr3_nt: TGTGCCAGCAGCACAGGACAGGGGGTGGCCAAAAACATTCAGTACTTC; cdr3_aa: CASSTGQGVAKNIQYF
v_call: TRBV5-1; j_call: TRBJ2-3; clone_size: .; d_call: TRBD2; cdr3_nt: TGCGCCAGCAGCACAAGACCTAGCGGGGGGGCGGATACGCAGTATTTT; cdr3_aa: CASSTRPSGGADTQYF
v_call: TRBV7-2; j_call: TRBJ2-2; clone_size: few; d_call: TRBD2; cdr3_nt: TGTGCCAGCAGCTTAGCATCCAGCGGGGGACCGAACACCGGGGAGCTGTTTTTT; cdr3_aa: CASSLASSGGPNTGELFF
v_call: TRBV29-1; j_call: TRBJ2-6; clone_size: .; d_call: .; cdr3_nt: TGCAGCGTTGAAGGAGACTCTGGGGCCAACGTCCTGACTTTC; cdr3_aa: CSVEGDSGANVLTF
v_call: TRBV7-2; j_call: TRBJ2-7; clone_size: many; d_call: .; cdr3_nt: TGTGCCAGCAGCCAACTTGCAGGGGGGTACGAGCAGTACTTC; cdr3_aa: CASSQLAGGYEQYF
v_call: TRBV14; j_call: TRBJ1-1; clone_size: many; d_call: .; cdr3_nt: TGTGCCAGCAGCCAAGATCTTACAGGCACTGAAGCTTTCTTT; cdr3_aa: CASSQDLTGTEAFF